This TCR beta chain was identified during a study of cytomegalovirus exposure and HLA in healthy donors. The PCR had 60 Vbeta and 13 Jbeta primers. Generated by immunoSEQ multiplex PCR, the TCRdb table keeps only in-frame clones and is missing some. There are some 180,000 clones in the sample; roughly 80% occur only once, and about 2.7% lies in the top ten. What was sequenced was PBMCs. The clonotype was recovered from a young woman in good health and CMV-seronegative.

CDR3 protein: CASSFYAGGYGYTF. CDR3 bases: TGTGCCAGCAGCTTCTATGCGGGGGGCTATGGCTACACCTTC. V is TRBV7-2 and J is TRBJ1-2, with TRBD1 as a possible D gene (5 bases). The germline V gene has CDR1 SGHTA and CDR2 FQGNSA. Trimming removed 3 bases from V and 4 bases from J, with 12 bases in between. There are 14 residues in the CDR3.